The next 27 T cell receptor beta chains were all read from a single sample in a study of blood T cell repertoires in COVID-19. The data were produced by immunoSEQ multiplex PCR, yet TCRdb's version contains in-frame clones alone and is incomplete. The sample consists of 150,000 to 200,000 clones, 70% to 85% of them appearing once. Sequenced sample: PBMCs or T cells enriched from blood (not recorded which). Receptors originate from a woman between 50 and 59 years old who had recovered from COVID-19.

The chain carries TRBV28 and TRBJ1-3; TRBD1 might be the D (6 bases). The CDR3 extends over 15 amino acids. Deletions cut 4 bases from V and 2 bases from J, with 12 bases between. Germline V gene data show CDR1 as MDHEN and CDR2 as SYDVKM. The CDR3 DNA reads as TGTGCCAGCAGTTCCACAGGGCTACCTGGAAACACCATATATTTT. Its translation is CASSSTGLPGNTIYF.

This rearrangement joins TRBV5-1 to TRBJ2-1; 8 bases align to TRBD2. The CDR3 extends over 16 amino acids. The junction had 8 bases not matched to a gene; V was cut back by 1 base and J by 5 bases. Germline CDR1 is SGHRS and CDR2 is YFSETQ. CDR3 region: CASSLTAGVNNNEQFF. The CDR3 DNA reads as TGCGCCAGCAGCTTGACAGCGGGAGTAAACAACAATGAGCAGTTCTTC.

The V gene is TRBV7-2, the J gene TRBJ2-1; tentatively, D is TRBD1 (7 bases). The CDR3 contains 15 residues. Germline V gives CDR1 SGHTA, CDR2 FQGNSA. Deletions cut 3 bases from V and 0 bases from J, with 9 bases between. This chain's CDR3 is CASSLQGGSYNEQFF. The CDR3 nucleotides read TGTGCCAGCAGCTTGCAGGGGGGCTCCTACAATGAGCAGTTCTTC. Based on the CDR3 plus reference TRBV7-2 and TRBJ2-1, the full variable domain is GAGVSQSPSNKVTEKGKDVELRCDPISGHTALYWYRQSLGQGLEFLIYFQGNSAPDKSGLPSDRFSAERTGGSVSTLTIQRTQQEDSAVYLCASSLQGGSYNEQFFGPGTRLTVL.

The chain carries TRBV4-1 and TRBJ2-5, with a weak D call TRBD2 (6 bases). The germline CDR1 and CDR2 sequences are MGHRA and YSYEKL. V dropped 1 base and J dropped 5 bases, with 17 bases sitting between them. The CDR3 extends over 16 amino acids. As DNA, the CDR3 is TGCGCCAGCAGCCAAGCAGTAGGAGGGATGTTGGAGACCCAGTACTTC. Its protein is CASSQAVGGMLETQYF.

DNA for the CDR3: TGTGCCAGCAGTTACGGACTAGCGGGAATTACGCAGTATTTT. Protein sequence: CASSYGLAGITQYF. The chain couples TRBV28 to TRBJ2-3; 12 bases fit TRBD2. There are 14 residues in the CDR3. Per the germline V gene, CDR1 is MDHEN and CDR2 is SYDVKM. V was clipped by 4 bases and J by 8 bases; unmatched bases: 4.

This chain joins TRBV3-1 (or the pseudogene TRBV3-2) and TRBJ1-2, with D unresolved. Germline CDR1 is LGHDT and CDR2 is YNNKEL (reference sequence). The CDR3 contains 13 residues. V lost 2 bases and J lost 5, with 9 bases in between. The CDR3 region is CASSQFTDYGYTF. The CDR3 DNA sequence: TGTGCCAGCAGCCAATTTACAGATTATGGCTACACCTTC.

The chain uses TRBV7-9 and TRBJ1-1, with unresolved D. Germline V CDR1 and CDR2: SEHNR, FQNEAQ (reference sequence). Trimming pared 1 base from V and 1 base from J, leaving 13 bases between. This CDR3 is built from 16 residues. The CDR3 DNA reads as TGTGCCAGCAGCTTAGTGTCAGGTGCGCCGAACACTGAAGCTTTCTTT. Amino acid sequence: CASSLVSGAPNTEAFF. The full variable domain, rest sourced from reference TRBV7-9 and TRBJ1-1, is DTGVSQNPRHKITKRGQNVTFRCDPISEHNRLYWYRQTLGQGPEFLTYFQNEAQLEKSRLLSDRFSAERPKGSFSTLEIQRTEQGDSAMYLCASSLVSGAPNTEAFFGQGTRLTVV.

The gene calls are TRBV27 and TRBJ2-1; TRBD1 aligns across 8 bases. Germline V gene lookup returns CDR1 MNHEY and CDR2 SMNVEV (reference sequence). The CDR3 is made up of 14 amino acids. The trim removed 4 bases at V and 4 bases at J, leaving 3 bases unmatched. The chain's CDR3 is CASSYRGVYNEQFF. The CDR3 DNA reads as TGTGCCAGCAGTTACAGGGGGGTTTACAATGAGCAGTTCTTC.

The chain is built from TRBV14 and TRBJ2-7, with 7 bases aligning to TRBD1. Looked up from germline, CDR1 is SGHDN and CDR2 is FVKESK. Trimming took 2 bases from V and 3 from J; bases not matched to a gene: 13. CDR3 length: 17 amino acids. The CDR3 DNA sequence: TGTGCCAGCAGCCAACCAGGACAGGATTATCTTGGCTACGAGCAGTACTTC. Its protein product is CASSQPGQDYLGYEQYF.

This rearrangement joins TRBV5-5 to TRBJ2-3; 13 bases agree with TRBD2. The CDR3 has 15 residues. CDR1 and CDR2 from the germline V gene are SGHKS and YYEKEE (reference sequence). V was pared by 4 bases and J by 7 bases, with 6 bases of the junction left unmatched. The CDR3 here is CASSPGLAGANTQYF. The DNA for the CDR3 is TGTGCCAGCAGCCCTGGACTAGCGGGAGCGAATACGCAGTATTTT. Filled out from reference TRBV5-5 and TRBJ2-3, the complete variable domain reads DAGVTQSPTHLIKTRGQQVTLRCSPISGHKSVSWYQQVLGQGPQFIFQYYEKEERGRGNFPDRFSARQFPNYSSELNVNALLLGDSALYLCASSPGLAGANTQYFGPGTRLTVL.

The count of this clone is one. V gene TRBV18 combines with J gene TRBJ1-2; TRBD1 agrees at 7 bases. Trimming took 0 bases from V and 1 from J; bases not matched to a gene: 5. From germline, CDR1 is KGHSH and CDR2 LQKENI. This CDR3 has 16 residues. The CDR3, as DNA: TGTGCCAGCTCACCACCAGCCGGGACAGTTAACTATGGCTACACCTTC. It encodes CASSPPAGTVNYGYTF.

The chain recombines TRBV2 with TRBJ1-5; 7 positions match TRBD1. Germline V CDR1 and CDR2: SNHLY, FYNNEI. This CDR3 contains 16 residues. The V segment lost 2 bases and the J segment 0 bases; nucleotides outside the gene matches: 4. CDR3 sequence reads: CASSETGQNSNQPQHF. In nucleotides, the CDR3 is TGTGCCAGCAGTGAAACGGGACAGAATAGCAATCAGCCCCAGCATTTT.

V gene TRBV28 combines with J gene TRBJ1-5; D ambiguous. Trimming took 6 bases from V and 1 from J, leaving 16 bases between them. Germline V gene sequence: CDR1 MDHEN, CDR2 SYDVKM. CDR3 length: 16 residues. CDR3 residues: CASSPPGTWSNQPQHF. The CDR3 DNA reads TGTGCCAGCAGCCCCCCAGGAACTTGGAGCAATCAGCCCCAGCATTTT.

A few counts support this clone. This chain links TRBV19 with TRBJ2-3; perhaps TRBD2 as D (6 bases). Germline V lookup: CDR1 LNHDA, CDR2 SQIVND (reference sequence). The CDR3 spans 18 residues. Trimming took off 5 bases at V and 3 bases at J, with 24 bases between the two ends. CDR3 sequence: CASSPRPLSGRPTDTQYF. Here the CDR3 DNA reads TGTGCCAGTAGTCCCCGGCCACTTTCGGGGAGGCCAACAGATACGCAGTATTTT.

This clone has a single count. The J gene is TRBJ2-1, the V gene TRBV14; 7 bases agree with TRBD2. The CDR3 covers 16 residues. With 0 bases clipped from V and 5 bases from J, the junction kept 7 bases outside the gene matches. Looked up from germline, CDR1 is SGHDN and CDR2 is FVKESK. CDR3 bases: TGTGCCAGCAGCCAAGAACGGGACTACCTAAACAATGAGCAGTTCTTC. The encoded protein is CASSQERDYLNNEQFF.

The chain has TRBV3-1 (or the pseudogene TRBV3-2) and TRBJ2-7, with a tentative D call TRBD2 (5 bases). This CDR3 region has 13 residues. Germline loops: CDR1 LGHDT, CDR2 YNNKEL (reference sequence). Trimming cost V 3 bases and J 3 bases, with 9 bases left between them. CDR3 amino acids: CASSQWTDYEQYF. In nucleotides, the CDR3 is TGTGCCAGCAGCCAGTGGACTGACTACGAGCAGTACTTC.

This chain uses TRBV28 with TRBJ1-2; TRBD1 aligns across 8 bases. J gave up 6 bases and V 6 bases, and 12 bases lay outside the gene matches. The germline V gene has CDR1 MDHEN and CDR2 SYDVKM. The CDR3 runs 15 residues. The CDR3 DNA reads TGTGCCAGCAGGATACCCGACAGGGGTCGCAATGGCTACACCTTC. It specifies CASRIPDRGRNGYTF.

The chain links TRBV19 to TRBJ2-3, with D possibly TRBD1 on 5 matching bases. Per germline, CDR1 LNHDA and CDR2 SQIVND (reference sequence). This CDR3 region has 14 residues. With 6 bases removed from V and 0 bases from J, the gap between germline ends came to 10 bases. CDR3 in DNA: TGTGCCAGTAGACAGGAATCTAGCACAGATACGCAGTATTTT. This encodes CASRQESSTDTQYF.

V is TRBV6-1 and J is TRBJ2-3; weak D call: TRBD1 (6 bases). The germline CDR1 and CDR2 sequences are MNHNS and SASEGT. The V and J ends lost 2 bases and 7 bases respectively, with 19 bases between them. The CDR3 totals 16 residues. CDR3 nucleotides: TGTGCCAGCAGTGAATGGGGGCCCGATAGGGTAAATACGCAGTATTTT. This codes for CASSEWGPDRVNTQYF.

J is TRBJ1-4 and V is TRBV10-3; maybe TRBD1 (6 bases). Trimming shortened V by 10 bases and J by 5 bases, and 14 bases separated the two germline ends. The CDR3 covers 13 residues. Germline V gene sequence: CDR1 ENHRY, CDR2 SYGVKD. The CDR3 here is CASQQGANEKLFF. In DNA, the CDR3 is TGTGCCAGCCAACAGGGAGCGAATGAAAAACTGTTTTTT.

V and J are TRBV6-5 and TRBJ1-3, with a weak D call TRBD1 (6 bases). Germline CDR1 MNHEY, CDR2 SVGAGI. The CDR3 totals 14 residues. Trimming removed 7 bases from V and 3 bases from J, with 13 bases in between. CDR3 amino acids: CASTPGAGGNTIYF. The CDR3 DNA reads TGTGCCAGCACCCCAGGGGCCGGTGGAAACACCATATATTTT.

V and J are TRBV3-1 (or the pseudogene TRBV3-2) and TRBJ1-1; maybe TRBD1 (6 bases). The V gene lost 3 bases and the J gene lost 2 bases, with 10 bases spanning the gap. This CDR3 is built from 14 residues. Per germline, CDR1 LGHDT and CDR2 YNNKEL (reference sequence). The CDR3 bases are TGTGCCAGCAGCCAGACAGGAAGTAACACTGAAGCTTTCTTT. Protein: CASSQTGSNTEAFF.

The sample holds a few counts of this clone. This sequence joins TRBV5-4 and TRBJ2-6; TRBD1 aligns across 11 bases. Germline CDR1 SGHNT, CDR2 YYREEE (reference sequence). V lost 7 bases to trimming and J lost 2 bases; unmatched junction nucleotides: 8. There are 17 residues in the CDR3. CDR3 protein: CASQTPGQGAGANVLTF. CDR3 bases: TGTGCCAGCCAAACCCCGGGACAGGGGGCTGGGGCCAACGTCCTGACTTTC.

This clone has a handful of counts. This same CDR3 is encoded by further DNA sequences in the sample. V gene TRBV7-9 combines with J gene TRBJ2-7; 11 bases align to TRBD1. This CDR3 contains 15 residues. Germline V gene sequence: CDR1 SEHNR, CDR2 FQNEAQ (reference sequence). The V segment lost 1 base and the J segment 4 bases; nucleotides outside the gene matches: 3. The CDR3 DNA sequence: TGTGCCAGCAGCTTAGGGACAGGGGGCTCATACGAGCAGTACTTC. Amino acids: CASSLGTGGSYEQYF.

The J gene is TRBJ1-6, the V gene TRBV14; unclear D gene. The CDR3 contains 15 residues. V was clipped by 3 bases and J by 7 bases, with 13 bases between them. The germline CDR1 and CDR2 sequences are SGHDN and FVKESK. The CDR3 sequence is CASSQAGGRNSPLHF. For the CDR3, the DNA is TGTGCCAGCAGCCAGGCCGGCGGGCGGAATTCACCCCTCCACTTT.

V usage is TRBV9 and J usage is TRBJ1-3, with a possible D match to TRBD1 (6 bases). Looked up from germline, CDR1 is SGDLS and CDR2 is YYNGEE. The V and J ends lost 3 bases and 5 bases respectively, with 15 bases between them. The CDR3 covers 15 residues. The CDR3 spells CASSEGGISRNTIYF. CDR3 sequence (DNA): TGTGCCAGCAGCGAGGGGGGGATCTCCCGAAACACCATATATTTT.

J is TRBJ1-5 and V is TRBV19; 10 bases are shared with TRBD1. Losses at the gene ends were 3 bases for V and 5 bases for J; bases not matched to a gene: 13. The CDR3 is 18 amino acids. From germline, CDR1 is LNHDA and CDR2 SQIVND (reference sequence). The CDR3 protein is CASSIRQGANRVYQPQHF. The CDR3, as DNA: TGTGCCAGTAGTATCCGACAGGGGGCAAATCGGGTATATCAGCCCCAGCATTTT.